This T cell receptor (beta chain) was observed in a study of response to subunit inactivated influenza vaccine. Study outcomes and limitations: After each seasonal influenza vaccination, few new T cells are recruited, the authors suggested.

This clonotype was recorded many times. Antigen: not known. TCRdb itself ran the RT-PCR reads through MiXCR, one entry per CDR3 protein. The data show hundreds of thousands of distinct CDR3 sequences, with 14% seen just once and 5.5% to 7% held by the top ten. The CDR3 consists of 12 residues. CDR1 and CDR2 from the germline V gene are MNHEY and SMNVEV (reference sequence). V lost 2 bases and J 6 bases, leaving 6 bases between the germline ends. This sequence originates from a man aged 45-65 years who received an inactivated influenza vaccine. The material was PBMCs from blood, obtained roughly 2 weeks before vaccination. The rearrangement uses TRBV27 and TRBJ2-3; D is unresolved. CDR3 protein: CASSLLGDTQYF. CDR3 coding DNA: TGTGCCAGCAGTTTACTTGGGGATACGCAGTATTTT.